A single sample gave rise to the 9 T cell receptor beta chains below, sequenced in a study of T-cell reconstitution after alpha-beta-depleted transplantation in children. Construction of the TCRbeta library involved unique molecular identifiers. TCRdb called the PCR reads again in MiXCR, with one record for every CDR3 protein. The sample has 500,000 or so distinct CDR3 sequences, 32% seen once. This material consisted of PBMCs from the stem cell graft donor, taken from the stem cell graft. The receptors stem from a human donor who donated a stem cell graft to a child with aplastic anemia.

This chain connects TRBV9 to TRBJ2-3; 11 bases match TRBD2. V gave up 4 bases and J gave up 4 bases; unmatched junction bases: 14. The V gene's germline CDR1 is SGDLS and CDR2 YYNGEE. CDR3 length: 18 residues. DNA of the CDR3: TGTGCCAGCAGCCCCCGGGATATAGCGGGAGGGCCGGCAGATACGCAGTATTTT. Its protein product is CASSPRDIAGGPADTQYF.

V gene TRBV30 combines with J gene TRBJ1-1, with D tentatively TRBD1 (5 bases). V dropped 0 bases and J dropped 5 bases, with 13 bases sitting between them. The germline V gene encodes CDR1 GTSNPN and CDR2 SVGIG (reference sequence). This CDR3 has 14 residues. The CDR3 sequence is CAWSVYGTGTEAFF. The DNA for the CDR3 is TGTGCCTGGAGTGTATACGGGACGGGGACTGAAGCTTTCTTT.

This sequence joins TRBV11-2 and TRBJ2-1; weak D call: TRBD2 (6 bases). The germline gives CDR1 SGHAT, CDR2 FQNNGV. Trimming left V 1 base short and J 1 base short, with 17 bases between. This CDR3 is built from 18 residues. This CDR3 reads CASSLGTGVGSSYNEQFF. For the CDR3, the DNA is TGTGCCAGCAGCTTAGGTACGGGAGTCGGTTCGTCCTACAATGAGCAGTTCTTC.

This clonotype was found a few times. V and J are TRBV29-1 and TRBJ2-1; 8 bases are shared with TRBD2. The CDR3 consists of 16 residues. Germline loops: CDR1 SQVTM, CDR2 ANQGSEA. With V trimmed by 3 bases and J by 8 bases, 15 bases remained unmatched. CDR3 sequence: CSVDGAGGTSWHEQFF. The CDR3 bases are TGCAGCGTTGATGGGGCGGGAGGTACCTCTTGGCATGAGCAGTTCTTC.

The rearrangement uses TRBV5-6 and TRBJ1-4; D is possibly TRBD1 (5 bases). Trimming took off 3 bases at V and 7 bases at J, with 22 bases between the two ends. The V gene's germline CDR1 is SGHDT and CDR2 YYEEEE. The CDR3 runs to 17 residues. CDR3 nucleotide sequence: TGTGCCAGCAGCTCCCCGCTGTTCCGAGGGGAGATTGAAAAACTGTTTTTT. Translation gives CASSSPLFRGEIEKLFF.

This clonotype was detected a few times. The chain links TRBV20-1 to TRBJ2-1; D is possibly TRBD2 (5 bases). CDR1 is DFQATT, CDR2 SNEGSKA, per germline (reference sequence). The CDR3 spans 14 residues. Trimming left V 3 bases short and J 2 bases short, with 11 bases between. The CDR3 here is CSARLREPYNEQFF. Here the CDR3 DNA reads TGCAGTGCTAGGCTGAGGGAGCCCTACAATGAGCAGTTCTTC.

This clonotype was counted a few times. The chain employs TRBV27 and TRBJ1-1; 7 nucleotides agree with TRBD1. Germline loops: CDR1 MNHEY, CDR2 SMNVEV (reference sequence). J was trimmed by 6 bases and V by 3 bases; bases with no gene match: 7. The CDR3 is 14 residues long. The CDR3 DNA is TGTGCCAGCAGTTTGGTGACAGGGTATGCTGAAGCTTTCTTT. Amino acid sequence: CASSLVTGYAEAFF.

This clonotype showed up just a few times. The chain joins TRBV7-3 to TRBJ2-7, with TRBD2 matching over 13 bases. The CDR3 totals 20 residues. Germline CDR1 SGHTA, CDR2 FQGTGA. V trimming: 5 bases; J trimming: 3 bases; junction bases outside the gene matches: 19. CDR3 protein: CASSARGGPKTSGRNYEQYF. CDR3 sequence (DNA): TGTGCCAGCAGCGCGAGGGGAGGCCCGAAGACTAGCGGGAGGAACTACGAGCAGTACTTC. The whole variable domain, remainder taken from reference TRBV7-3 and TRBJ2-7, is GAGVSQTPSNKVTEKGKYVELRCDPISGHTALYWYRQSLGQGPEFLIYFQGTGAADDSGLPNDRFFAVRPEGSVSTLKIQRTERGDSAVYLCASSARGGPKTSGRNYEQYFGPGTRLTVT.

This clonotype has just a few counts. The gene calls are TRBV6-1 and TRBJ1-5; tentatively, D is TRBD1 (5 bases). The germline V gene has CDR1 MNHNS and CDR2 SASEGT. Trimming cost V 7 bases and J 3 bases, with 13 bases left between them. This CDR3 has 14 residues. The CDR3 nucleotides are TGTGCCAGCACCGCCCAGGGTATCAATCAGCCCCAGCATTTT. Protein sequence: CASTAQGINQPQHF.